Below, 27 T cell receptor beta chains from the same sample are listed, as sequenced in a study of response to subunit inactivated influenza vaccine (dated by TCRdb to between 2017 and 2018). Library generation was performed with RT-PCR. Instrument on record: Illumina HiSeq 2500. The public reads were reprocessed in TCRdb via fastp at Q25 and MiXCR, keeping in-frame beta chains. Duplicate CDR3 protein sequences are folded into a single record with the most common DNA and genes. Here the sample has a few hundred thousand distinct CDR3 sequences; around 13% occur a single time. Over 8.5% of the sample comes from the top ten. The specimen was PBMCs from blood, collected approximately 12 days after vaccination. The origin of the receptors is a man aged 45-65 years who received an inactivated influenza vaccine. Donor details come from another sample of the same person, matched by shared clones.

The chain combines TRBV13 with TRBJ2-3; D not resolved. The germline V gene encodes CDR1 PRHDT and CDR2 FYEKMQ (reference sequence). The CDR3 runs 12 residues. V shed 10 bases and J shed 6 bases, with 14 bases lying between them. As DNA, the CDR3 is TGTGCCATGGGCTTCGGGCGGGATACGCAGTATTTT. This sequence encodes CAMGFGRDTQYF.

The chain couples TRBV11-2 to TRBJ2-1, with 7 positions matching TRBD1. Germline values: CDR1 SGHAT, CDR2 FQNNGV. The J segment lost 7 bases and the V segment lost 5 bases, leaving 11 bases of the junction unmatched. This CDR3 contains 15 residues. This CDR3 is CASSLVNHRGNEQFF. The CDR3 bases are TGTGCCAGCAGCCTCGTCAACCACAGGGGAAATGAGCAGTTCTTC.

This clonotype turned up a few times. The V call is TRBV28, the J call TRBJ2-5, with 7 bases identical to TRBD2. Germline lookup yields CDR1 MDHEN and CDR2 SYDVKM. The CDR3 has 14 residues. The trim removed 6 bases at V and 5 bases at J, leaving 9 bases unmatched. The CDR3 coding sequence is TGTGCCAGCAGCTTACCCCGGGGGGAGGAGACCCAGTACTTC. This gives the protein CASSLPRGEETQYF.

CDR3 sequence (DNA): TGTGCCACCAGCACCGGGGACGGCCAAGAGACCCAGTACTTC. It encodes CATSTGDGQETQYF. The J gene is TRBJ2-5, the V gene TRBV15; D may be TRBD1 or TRBD2 (5 bases each). The V and J ends lost 4 bases and 1 base respectively, with 10 bases between them. CDR3 length equals 14 residues. Germline V lookup: CDR1 LNHNV, CDR2 YYDKDF (reference sequence).

This clonotype was picked up one time. The V gene is TRBV2, the J gene TRBJ2-1; D possibly corresponds to TRBD2 (7 bases). With 1 base removed from V and 6 bases from J, the gap between germline ends came to 13 bases. This CDR3 comprises 15 residues. From germline, CDR1 is SNHLY and CDR2 FYNNEI. The DNA of the CDR3 is TGTGCCAGCAGTGAAGGAGGGGGGGCTGGCAATGAGCAGTTCTTC. Translating gives CASSEGGGAGNEQFF.

This clonotype was counted a few times. The CDR3 sequence: CASSMTRFNEQFF. The CDR3 DNA follows: TGTGCCAGCAGTATGACTAGGTTCAATGAGCAGTTCTTC. The rearrangement joins TRBV27 to TRBJ2-1, with TRBD2 as a possible D gene (6 bases). Trimming left V 5 bases short and J 6 bases short, with 11 bases between. CDR1 is MNHEY and CDR2 is SMNVEV in the germline V gene (reference sequence). CDR3 length: 13 residues.

A few counts support this clonotype. The chain is built from TRBV7-2 and TRBJ2-2; D perhaps matches TRBD1 (5 bases). The CDR3 has 14 amino acids. Germline loops: CDR1 SGHTA, CDR2 FQGNSA. Trimming removed 5 bases from V and 6 bases from J, with 13 bases in between. CDR3 in amino acids: CASSLLTVSGELFF. The CDR3 nucleotides are TGTGCCAGCAGCCTACTGACAGTGTCCGGGGAGCTGTTTTTT.

The chain's CDR3 is CASSPAAELFF. The DNA of the CDR3 is TGCGCCAGCAGCCCCGCCGCGGAGCTGTTTTTT. This sequence joins TRBV5-1 and TRBJ2-2; D is unresolved. V was pared by 4 bases and J by 10 bases, with 8 bases between. Per the germline V gene, CDR1 is SGHRS and CDR2 is YFSETQ. CDR3 length: 11 residues.

The chain uses TRBV7-2 and TRBJ2-1; D perhaps matches TRBD1 (5 bases). The CDR3 runs to 14 residues. V was pared by 1 base and J by 9 bases, with 13 bases between. CDR1 is SGHTA, CDR2 FQGNSA, per germline. The CDR3 DNA follows: TGTGCCAGCAGCTTAGGGCCAGGGCACGCTGAGCAGTTCTTC. It translates to CASSLGPGHAEQFF.

This clonotype has a handful of counts. This sequence joins TRBV5-1 and TRBJ2-1; 9 bases line up with TRBD1. With V trimmed by 4 bases and J by 4 bases, 3 bases remained unmatched. This CDR3 spans 14 amino acids. The V gene's germline CDR1 is SGHRS and CDR2 YFSETQ. DNA of the CDR3: TGCGCCAGCAGCCTCGGACAGGGGTACAATGAGCAGTTCTTC. Its protein product is CASSLGQGYNEQFF.

This clonotype occurred many times. The chain is built from TRBV3-1 and TRBJ2-3, with 7 bases that match TRBD2. The CDR3 loop spans 15 amino acids. Germline trimming cut 4 bases from V and 2 bases from J; bases unmatched to any gene: 6. The germline CDR1 and CDR2 sequences are LGHDT and YNNKEL (reference sequence). CDR3 sequence reads: CASSRLAENTDTQYF. CDR3 nucleotide sequence: TGTGCCAGCAGCCGGCTAGCGGAAAACACAGATACGCAGTATTTT.

This chain uses TRBV20-1 with TRBJ2-7, with unresolved D. Germline V gene data show CDR1 as DFQATT and CDR2 as SNEGSKA (reference sequence). Trimming stripped 3 bases from V and 5 bases from J, with 14 bases between. This CDR3 has 13 residues. Written as DNA, the CDR3 is TGCAGTGCTAGGCCGGGCGTCAGGCACGAGCAGTACTTC. Encoded protein: CSARPGVRHEQYF.

This chain links TRBV5-1 with TRBJ1-6, with a tentative D call TRBD1 (6 bases). The germline V and J ends were trimmed by 0 bases and 8 bases, with 15 bases remaining between them. This CDR3 comprises 16 residues. Germline values: CDR1 SGHRS, CDR2 YFSETQ. The CDR3 region has the DNA TGCGCCAGCAGCTTGGGGGGGCTGGGGATCGATTCACCCCTCCACTTT. This gives the protein CASSLGGLGIDSPLHF. The full variable domain, its missing parts supplied by reference TRBV5-1 and TRBJ1-6, is KAGVTQTPRYLIKTRGQQVTLSCSPISGHRSVSWYQQTPGQGLQFLFEYFSETQRNKGNFPGRFSGRQFSNSRSEMNVSTLELGDSALYLCASSLGGLGIDSPLHFGNGTRLTVT.

This clonotype was counted ten times or more. The V call is TRBV4-1, the J call TRBJ2-7; D not resolved. V was trimmed by 2 bases and J by 4 bases, leaving 15 bases between them. The CDR3 totals 15 residues. Germline V gene data show CDR1 as MGHRA and CDR2 as YSYEKL. The DNA of the CDR3 is TGCGCCAGCAGCCAACAGGACGTAGGAGAGTACGAGCAGTACTTC. Translation gives CASSQQDVGEYEQYF.

V gene TRBV7-9 combines with J gene TRBJ1-1; D gene uncertain. CDR3 length equals 13 residues. Between the trimmed V and J ends, which lost 5 bases and 1 base, there was a span of 8 bases. Germline V gives CDR1 SEHNR, CDR2 FQNEAQ (reference sequence). The CDR3 here is CASSIYTNTEAFF. The CDR3 bases are TGTGCCAGCAGCATATACACGAACACTGAAGCTTTCTTT.

This clonotype was detected ten times or more. CDR3 in amino acids: CASSYGGTGLYEQYF. For the CDR3, the DNA is TGCGCCAGCAGCTATGGAGGGACAGGGCTTTACGAGCAGTACTTC. This rearrangement joins TRBV5-1 to TRBJ2-7; 9 bases are shared with TRBD1. Germline V gene lookup returns CDR1 SGHRS and CDR2 YFSETQ. The V gene end was trimmed by 3 bases and the J gene end by 4 bases; junction bases not matched to a gene: 8. The CDR3 has 15 amino acids. Filled out from reference TRBV5-1 and TRBJ2-7, the complete variable domain reads KAGVTQTPRYLIKTRGQQVTLSCSPISGHRSVSWYQQTPGQGLQFLFEYFSETQRNKGNFPGRFSGRQFSNSRSEMNVSTLELGDSALYLCASSYGGTGLYEQYFGPGTRLTVT.

This clonotype was observed a handful of times. The V call is TRBV4-1, the J call TRBJ2-1; 7 nucleotides line up with TRBD2. After removal of 0 bases from V and 3 bases from J, the junction contained 8 bases not matched to a gene. Per germline, CDR1 MGHRA and CDR2 YSYEKL. The CDR3 covers 17 residues. The CDR3 loop reads CASSQEEVSGFYNEQFF. The CDR3 bases are TGCGCCAGCAGCCAAGAGGAAGTTAGCGGGTTCTACAATGAGCAGTTCTTC.

This clonotype was seen a few times. The CDR3 DNA reads as TGTGCCATCAGTGAAGGGCCGGCGGGGCCTGAAGCTTTCTTT. This gives the protein CAISEGPAGPEAFF. The chain carries TRBV10-3 and TRBJ1-1; D is perhaps TRBD1 (5 bases). Deletions cut 3 bases from V and 6 bases from J, with 14 bases between. Germline V gives CDR1 ENHRY, CDR2 SYGVKD. This CDR3 contains 14 residues.

The V gene is TRBV12-3 or TRBV12-4, the J gene TRBJ2-3; TRBD1 matches 10 bases. Losses at the gene ends were 6 bases for V and 4 bases for J; bases not matched to a gene: 7. The CDR3 has 15 amino acids. The CDR3 DNA follows: TGTGCCAGCAGACCAGGGACAGGGGCATCAGATACGCAGTATTTT. Protein: CASRPGTGASDTQYF.

This clonotype has at least ten counts. V usage is TRBV6-1 and J usage is TRBJ2-1, with 10 bases that match TRBD2. Losses at the gene ends were 5 bases for V and 3 bases for J; bases not matched to a gene: 1. Germline lookup yields CDR1 MNHNS and CDR2 SASEGT. The CDR3 loop spans 14 amino acids. CDR3 DNA: TGTGCCAGCAGTAAGCGGGGGGGCTACAATGAGCAGTTCTTC. It is translated as CASSKRGGYNEQFF.

This clonotype has at least ten counts. V is TRBV12-3 or TRBV12-4 and J is TRBJ1-5; the D is unclear. Trimming took 6 bases from V and 2 from J, leaving 11 bases between them. The length of the CDR3 is 14 residues. Written as DNA, the CDR3 is TGTGCCAGCAGCCGGTTCGGGGGCAATCAGCCCCAGCATTTT. Protein product: CASSRFGGNQPQHF.

This chain connects TRBV12-3 or TRBV12-4 to TRBJ1-5; the match to TRBD1 covers 11 bases. V shed 5 bases, J shed 2 bases, and the junction held 8 bases outside the gene matches. This CDR3 has 17 amino acids. The CDR3 sequence is CASSRGQGVGGNQPQHF. The CDR3 nucleotides read TGTGCCAGCAGTAGGGGACAGGGGGTCGGGGGCAATCAGCCCCAGCATTTT.

There are many counts of this clonotype. The chain couples TRBV3-1 to TRBJ2-7; 12 bases align to TRBD1. J was trimmed by 5 bases and V by 4 bases; bases with no gene match: 9. Germline V gene lookup returns CDR1 LGHDT and CDR2 YNNKEL (reference sequence). The CDR3 runs to 16 residues. CDR3 nucleotides: TGTGCCAGCAGCCGGGAACCGGGACAGGGGGCCCACGAGCAGTACTTC. It encodes CASSREPGQGAHEQYF.

This chain uses TRBV29-1 with TRBJ2-1; TRBD2 agrees at 7 bases. The CDR3 totals 13 residues. The V segment lost 4 bases and the J segment 9 bases; nucleotides outside the gene matches: 9. Germline CDR1 and CDR2: SQVTM and ANQGSEA. CDR3 protein: CSVAQGGFGEQFF. In nucleotides, the CDR3 is TGCAGCGTTGCGCAGGGAGGGTTCGGTGAGCAGTTCTTC.

V and J are TRBV28 and TRBJ1-2; tentative D call: TRBD1 (5 bases). Trimming took 5 bases from V and 1 from J, leaving 17 bases between them. Germline V gene lookup returns CDR1 MDHEN and CDR2 SYDVKM. The CDR3 contains 16 residues. The CDR3 nucleotides are TGTGCCAGCAGTCTCGCCGGGGCTTCGATTAACTATGGCTACACCTTC. Translating gives CASSLAGASINYGYTF.

This clonotype appeared a few times. The chain has TRBV21-1 and TRBJ2-7; the DNA was not used to check the table's D call, TRBD1. TRBV21-1 is designated a pseudogene. CDR3 length equals 14 residues. The CDR3 DNA reads TGTGCCAGATCCAGGGGTGGGAAGACCTACGAGCAGTACTTC. Translating it yields CARSRGGKTYEQYF.

This sequence joins TRBV5-1 and TRBJ2-1; D remains unclear. There are 16 residues in the CDR3. Germline V gene sequence: CDR1 SGHRS, CDR2 YFSETQ. V gave up 0 bases and J gave up 2 bases, with 12 bases separating them. The DNA for the CDR3 is TGCGCCAGCAGCTTGGCCGCGTGGTACGCCTACAATGAGCAGTTCTTC. This translates into CASSLAAWYAYNEQFF.